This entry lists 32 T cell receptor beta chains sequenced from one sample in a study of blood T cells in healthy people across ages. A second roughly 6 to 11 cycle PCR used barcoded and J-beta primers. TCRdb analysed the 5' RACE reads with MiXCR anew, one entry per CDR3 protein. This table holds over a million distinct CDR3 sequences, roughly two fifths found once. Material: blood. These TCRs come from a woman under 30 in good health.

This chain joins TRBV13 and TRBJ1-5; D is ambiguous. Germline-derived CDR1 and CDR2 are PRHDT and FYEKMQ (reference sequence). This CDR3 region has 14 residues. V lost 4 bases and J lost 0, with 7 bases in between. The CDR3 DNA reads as TGTGCCAGCAGCTACCCCAATAGCAATCAGCCCCAGCATTTT. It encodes CASSYPNSNQPQHF.

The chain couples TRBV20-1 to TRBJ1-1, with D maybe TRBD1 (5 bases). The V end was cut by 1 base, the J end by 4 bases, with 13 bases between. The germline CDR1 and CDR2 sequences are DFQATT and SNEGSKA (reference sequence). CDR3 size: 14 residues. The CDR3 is CSARGGGVATEAFF. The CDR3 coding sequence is TGCAGTGCTAGAGGGGGAGGGGTTGCCACTGAAGCTTTCTTT.

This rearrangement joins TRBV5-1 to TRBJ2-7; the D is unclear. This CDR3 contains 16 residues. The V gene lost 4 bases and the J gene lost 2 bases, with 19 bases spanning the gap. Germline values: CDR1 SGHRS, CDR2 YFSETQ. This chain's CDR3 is CASSQSGLGSTYEQYF. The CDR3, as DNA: TGCGCCAGCAGCCAGTCCGGCTTGGGTTCTACCTACGAGCAGTACTTC.

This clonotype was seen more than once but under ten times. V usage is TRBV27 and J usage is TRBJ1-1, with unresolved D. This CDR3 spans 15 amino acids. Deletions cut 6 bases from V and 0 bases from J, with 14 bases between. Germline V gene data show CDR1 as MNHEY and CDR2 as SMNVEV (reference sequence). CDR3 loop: CASRRSGYMNTEAFF. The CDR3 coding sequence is TGTGCCAGCAGGCGAAGCGGGTACATGAACACTGAAGCTTTCTTT.

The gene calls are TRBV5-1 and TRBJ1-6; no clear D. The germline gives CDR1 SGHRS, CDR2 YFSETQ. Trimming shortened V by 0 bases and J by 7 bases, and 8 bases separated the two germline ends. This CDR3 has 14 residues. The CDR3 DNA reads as TGCGCCAGCAGCTTGGGGCAGACAAATTCACCCCTCCACTTT. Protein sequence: CASSLGQTNSPLHF.

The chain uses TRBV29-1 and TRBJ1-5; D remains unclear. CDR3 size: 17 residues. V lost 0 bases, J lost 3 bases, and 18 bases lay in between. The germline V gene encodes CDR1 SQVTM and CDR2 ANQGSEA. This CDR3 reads CSVEDPRGRDPNQPQHF. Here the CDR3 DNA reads TGCAGCGTTGAAGATCCCCGAGGACGGGATCCCAATCAGCCCCAGCATTTT.

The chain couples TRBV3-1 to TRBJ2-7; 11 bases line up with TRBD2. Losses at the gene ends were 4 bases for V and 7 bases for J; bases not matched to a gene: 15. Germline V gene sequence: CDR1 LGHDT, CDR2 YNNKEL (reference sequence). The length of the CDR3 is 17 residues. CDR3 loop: CASSPTMTSGTYNEQYF. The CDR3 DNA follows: TGTGCCAGCAGCCCTACCATGACTAGCGGGACCTACAATGAGCAGTACTTC.

DNA for the CDR3: TGTGCCAGCAGAACGACTAGCGGGGTTGACACAGATACGCAGTATTTT. Encoded protein: CASRTTSGVDTDTQYF. The V and J genes are TRBV7-9 and TRBJ2-3, with 11 bases lining up with TRBD2. Germline V lookup: CDR1 SEHNR, CDR2 FQNEAQ (reference sequence). The CDR3 extends over 16 amino acids. V lost 6 bases, J lost 2 bases, and 7 bases stayed unmatched.

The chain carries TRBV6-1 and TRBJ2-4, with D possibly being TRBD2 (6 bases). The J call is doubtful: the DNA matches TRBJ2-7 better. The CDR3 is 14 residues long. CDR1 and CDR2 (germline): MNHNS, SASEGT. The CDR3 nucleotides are TGTGCCAGCAAGGAGCAAGGCGGGAACTACGAGCAGTACTTC. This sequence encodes CASKEQGGNYEQYF.

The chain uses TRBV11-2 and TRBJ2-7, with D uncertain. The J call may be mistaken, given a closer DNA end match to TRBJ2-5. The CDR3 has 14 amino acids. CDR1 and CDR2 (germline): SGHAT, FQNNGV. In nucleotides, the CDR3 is TGTGCCAGCAGCTTAAGGGTTTACGGTGAGACCCAGTACTTC. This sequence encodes CASSLRVYGETQYF.

The CDR3 DNA is TGTGCCAGCAGTTTATTCTCCAGCGTCCAAACCCAGTACTTC. Its translation is CASSLFSSVQTQYF. V usage is TRBV28 and J usage is TRBJ2-5; D is ambiguous. Trimming took off 1 base at V and 8 bases at J, with 14 bases between the two ends. CDR1 and CDR2 (germline): MDHEN, SYDVKM. The CDR3 runs to 14 residues. Supplemented by reference TRBV28 and TRBJ2-5, the full variable domain reads DVKVTQSSRYLVKRTGEKVFLECVQDMDHENMFWYRQDPGLGLRLIYFSYDVKMKEKGDIPEGYSVSREKKERFSLILESASTNQTSMYLCASSLFSSVQTQYFGPGTRLLVL.

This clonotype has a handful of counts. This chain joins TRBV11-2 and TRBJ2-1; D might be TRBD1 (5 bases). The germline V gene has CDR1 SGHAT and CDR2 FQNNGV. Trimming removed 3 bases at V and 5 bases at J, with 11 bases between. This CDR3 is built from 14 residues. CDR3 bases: TGTGCCAGCAGCTTGGACATAGGGGACAATGAGCAGTTCTTC. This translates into CASSLDIGDNEQFF.

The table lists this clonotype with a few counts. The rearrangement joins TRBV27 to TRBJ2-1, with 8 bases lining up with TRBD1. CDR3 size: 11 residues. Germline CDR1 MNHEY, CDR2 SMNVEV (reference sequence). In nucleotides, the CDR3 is TGTGGGACAGGGCAATACAATGAGCAGTTCTTC. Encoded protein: CGTGQYNEQFF.

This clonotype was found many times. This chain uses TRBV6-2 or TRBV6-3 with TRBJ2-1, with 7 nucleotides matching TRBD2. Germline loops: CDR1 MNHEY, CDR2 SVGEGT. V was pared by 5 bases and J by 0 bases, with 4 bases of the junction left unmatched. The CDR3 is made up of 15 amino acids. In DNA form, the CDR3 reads TGTGCCAGCAGTAGTCTAGCGGTCTCCTACAATGAGCAGTTCTTC. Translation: CASSSLAVSYNEQFF.

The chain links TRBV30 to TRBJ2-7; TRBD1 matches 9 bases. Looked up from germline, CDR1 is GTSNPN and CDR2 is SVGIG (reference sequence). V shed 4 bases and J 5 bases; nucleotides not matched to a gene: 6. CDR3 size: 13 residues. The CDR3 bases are TGTGCCTGGAACAGGGGGCGCGGTGACGAGCAGTACTTC. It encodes CAWNRGRGDEQYF.

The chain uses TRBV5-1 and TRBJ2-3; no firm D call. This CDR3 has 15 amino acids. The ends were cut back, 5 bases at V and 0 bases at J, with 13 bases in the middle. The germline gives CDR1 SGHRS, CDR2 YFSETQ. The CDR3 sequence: CASRLDGPSTDTQYF. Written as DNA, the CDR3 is TGCGCCAGCAGACTTGACGGCCCAAGCACAGATACGCAGTATTTT.

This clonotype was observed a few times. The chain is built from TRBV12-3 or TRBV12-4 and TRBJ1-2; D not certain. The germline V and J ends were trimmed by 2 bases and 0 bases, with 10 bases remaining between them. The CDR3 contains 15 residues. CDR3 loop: CASSLRLPTNYGYTF. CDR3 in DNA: TGTGCCAGCAGTTTACGTTTGCCGACTAACTATGGCTACACCTTC.

CDR3 nucleotides: TGTGCCAGCGAGGGGGCGTCCACTGAAGCTTTCTTT. This sequence encodes CASEGASTEAFF. This chain uses TRBV28 with TRBJ1-1; TRBD1 aligns across 7 bases. The length of the CDR3 is 12 residues. The trim removed 8 bases at V and 4 bases at J, leaving 4 bases unmatched. Germline V gives CDR1 MDHEN, CDR2 SYDVKM.

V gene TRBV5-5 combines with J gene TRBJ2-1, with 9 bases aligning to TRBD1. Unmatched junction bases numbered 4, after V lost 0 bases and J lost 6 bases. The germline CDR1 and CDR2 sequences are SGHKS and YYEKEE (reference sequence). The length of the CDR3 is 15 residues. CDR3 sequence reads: CASSLGDRVVNEQFF. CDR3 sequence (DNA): TGTGCCAGCAGCTTGGGGGACAGGGTTGTCAATGAGCAGTTCTTC.

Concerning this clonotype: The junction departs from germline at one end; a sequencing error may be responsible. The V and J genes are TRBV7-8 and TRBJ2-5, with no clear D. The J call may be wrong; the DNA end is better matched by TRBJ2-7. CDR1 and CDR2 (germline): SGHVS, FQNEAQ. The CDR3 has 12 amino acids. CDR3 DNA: TGTACCAGCAGCTTAGAACAGCTCGAGCAGTACTTC. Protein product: CTSSLEQLEQYF.

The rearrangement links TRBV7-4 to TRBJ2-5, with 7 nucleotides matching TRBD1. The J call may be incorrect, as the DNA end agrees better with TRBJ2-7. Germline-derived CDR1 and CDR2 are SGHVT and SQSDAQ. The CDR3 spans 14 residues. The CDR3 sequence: CASSLSRGCHEQYF. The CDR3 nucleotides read TGTGCCAGCAGCCTAAGCAGGGGGTGTCACGAGCAGTACTTC.

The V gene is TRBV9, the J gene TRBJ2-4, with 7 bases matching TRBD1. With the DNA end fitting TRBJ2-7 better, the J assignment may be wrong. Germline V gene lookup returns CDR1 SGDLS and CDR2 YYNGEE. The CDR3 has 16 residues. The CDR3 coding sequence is TGTGCCAGCAGCGCCTCAGGGGGTGATGTGCCCTACGAGCAGTACTTC. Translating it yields CASSASGGDVPYEQYF.

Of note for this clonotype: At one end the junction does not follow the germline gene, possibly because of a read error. CDR3 amino acids: CASSVGVTEKLFF. For the CDR3, the DNA is TGCGCCAGCAGCGTCGGGGTGACTGAAAAACTGTTTTTT. The chain carries TRBV7-2 and TRBJ1-4, with D uncertain. The CDR3 is made up of 13 amino acids. Germline values: CDR1 SGHTA, CDR2 FQGNSA.

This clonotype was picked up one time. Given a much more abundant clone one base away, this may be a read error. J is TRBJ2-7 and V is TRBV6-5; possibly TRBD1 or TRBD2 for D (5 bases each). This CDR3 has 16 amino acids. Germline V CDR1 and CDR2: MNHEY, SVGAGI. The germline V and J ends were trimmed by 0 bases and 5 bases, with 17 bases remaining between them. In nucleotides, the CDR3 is TGTGCCAGCAGTTACTCGGGGCGGCGGCCACTAGACGAGCAGTACTTC. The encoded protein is CASSYSGRRPLDEQYF.

CDR3 loop: CSAADTLAGYTF. CDR3 bases: TGCAGTGCTGCAGACACTCTGGCTGGCTACACCTTC. This rearrangement joins TRBV20-1 to TRBJ1-2; unclear D gene. The CDR3 length is 12 residues. The V gene lost 5 bases and the J gene lost 7 bases, with 14 bases spanning the gap. Germline CDR1 reads DFQATT; CDR2 reads SNEGSKA (reference sequence).

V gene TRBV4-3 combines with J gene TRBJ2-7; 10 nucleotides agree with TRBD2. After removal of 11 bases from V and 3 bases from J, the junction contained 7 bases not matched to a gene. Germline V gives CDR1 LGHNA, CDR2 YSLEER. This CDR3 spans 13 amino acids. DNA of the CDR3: TGCGCCCAGGGTCCTAGCGGGGGCTACGAGCAGTACTTC. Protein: CAQGPSGGYEQYF.

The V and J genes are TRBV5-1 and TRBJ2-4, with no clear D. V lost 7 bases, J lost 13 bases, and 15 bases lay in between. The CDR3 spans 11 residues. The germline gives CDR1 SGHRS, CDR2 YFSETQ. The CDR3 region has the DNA TGCGCCAGCCGCAGCTTAAGAGAGCAGTACTTC. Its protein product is CASRSLREQYF.

CDR3 region: CASSLDLGPNTEAFF. CDR3 nucleotides: TGCGCCAGCAGCTTGGATCTGGGGCCGAACACTGAAGCTTTCTTT. V usage is TRBV5-1 and J usage is TRBJ1-1; possible D gene TRBD1, 5 bases. Germline assignment: CDR1 SGHRS and CDR2 YFSETQ. The CDR3 runs to 15 residues. Deletions cut 0 bases from V and 1 base from J, with 10 bases between.

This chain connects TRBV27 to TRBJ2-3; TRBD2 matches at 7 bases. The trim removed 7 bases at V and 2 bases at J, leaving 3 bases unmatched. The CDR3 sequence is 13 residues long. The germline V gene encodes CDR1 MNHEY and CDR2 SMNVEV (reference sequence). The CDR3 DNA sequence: TGTGCCAGCAAGCTAGCGGACACAGATACGCAGTATTTT. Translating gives CASKLADTDTQYF.

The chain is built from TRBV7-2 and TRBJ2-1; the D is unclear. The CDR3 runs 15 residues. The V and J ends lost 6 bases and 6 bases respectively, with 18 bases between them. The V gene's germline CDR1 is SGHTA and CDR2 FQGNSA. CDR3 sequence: CASRPLSFGFNEQFF. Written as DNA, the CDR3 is TGTGCCAGCAGACCCCTCTCCTTCGGATTCAATGAGCAGTTCTTC.

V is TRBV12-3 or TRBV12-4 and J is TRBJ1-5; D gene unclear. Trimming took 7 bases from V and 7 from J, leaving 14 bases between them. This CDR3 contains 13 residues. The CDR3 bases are TGTGCCAGCAACTTGGGATCGGGCCAGCCCCAGCATTTT. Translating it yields CASNLGSGQPQHF.

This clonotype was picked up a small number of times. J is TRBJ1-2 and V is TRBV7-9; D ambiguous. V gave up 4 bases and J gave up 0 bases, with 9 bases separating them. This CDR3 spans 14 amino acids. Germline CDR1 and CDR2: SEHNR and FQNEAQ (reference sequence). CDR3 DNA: TGTGCCAGCAGCTCAGAGGGCCCTAACTATGGCTACACCTTC. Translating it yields CASSSEGPNYGYTF.